One T cell receptor beta chain is described in this entry. This sample stems from a study of T cell changes during pregnancy in multiple sclerosis. Germline V gene sequence: CDR1 LNHDA, CDR2 SQIVND (reference sequence). This CDR3 is built from 15 residues. Repertoires were generated with immunoSEQ multiplex PCR, while TCRdb's copy carries only in-frame clones and drops some. The table shows 50,000 or so clones, with more than 85% occurring only once. The TCR sequence derives from a female donor with multiple sclerosis, enrolled in a pregnancy study. This specimen was peripheral blood, taken in the third trimester of pregnancy. This rearrangement joins TRBV19 to TRBJ2-5; 8 bases fit TRBD1. TRBJ2-7 matches the DNA end more closely, so the J call is doubtful. CDR3 protein: CASSISQGAFYEQYF. CDR3 DNA sequence: TGTGCCAGTAGTATCAGCCAGGGGGCTTTCTACGAGCAGTACTTC.